Below, 30 T cell receptor beta chains from the same sample are listed, as sequenced in a study of lymphopenia after photon versus proton radiotherapy. Here immunoSEQ multiplex PCR was the method, and the copy in TCRdb shows in-frame clones only, minus some. The sample holds approximately 150,000 clones, about 88% seen once. This specimen was peripheral blood, taken from a patient treated with photon-based radiotherapy. The receptor set was obtained from a man in his forties or fifties with gastric cancer.

This chain links TRBV4-1 with TRBJ2-1, with D perhaps TRBD2 (6 bases). The CDR3 is 18 amino acids. Germline V gives CDR1 MGHRA, CDR2 YSYEKL. Trimming cost V 1 base and J 5 bases, with 21 bases left between them. Written as DNA, the CDR3 is TGCGCCAGCAGCCAAGGGGTAGGCTACGGGAGCAAGAACAATGAGCAGTTCTTC. Amino acids: CASSQGVGYGSKNNEQFF.

The chain combines TRBV5-8 with TRBJ2-1, with TRBD2 as a possible D gene (5 bases). Looked up from germline, CDR1 is SGHTS and CDR2 is YDEGEE. Trimming removed 4 bases from V and 3 bases from J, with 11 bases in between. There are 14 residues in the CDR3. The chain's CDR3 is CASSHGLHYNEQFF. The CDR3, as DNA: TGTGCCAGCAGCCACGGACTTCACTACAATGAGCAGTTCTTC.

This chain joins TRBV5-4 and TRBJ2-7, with TRBD2 matching 10 bases. The V gene end was trimmed by 0 bases and the J gene end by 2 bases; junction bases not matched to a gene: 2. CDR3 size: 15 residues. The germline V gene encodes CDR1 SGHNT and CDR2 YYREEE (reference sequence). The CDR3 sequence: CASSLAAGGTYEQYF. The CDR3 nucleotides read TGTGCCAGCAGCTTGGCAGCGGGAGGGACCTACGAGCAGTACTTC.

The rearrangement links TRBV18 to TRBJ2-4; D gene unclear. Germline lookup yields CDR1 KGHSH and CDR2 LQKENI. This CDR3 comprises 15 residues. Between the trimmed V and J ends, which lost 1 base and 1 base, there was a span of 8 bases. CDR3 sequence (DNA): TGTGCCAGCTCACCACTGGGCAGGGCCAAAAACATTCAGTACTTC. Translated, it gives CASSPLGRAKNIQYF.

The V and J genes are TRBV18 and TRBJ1-1; 7 bases are a match to TRBD1. Germline-derived CDR1 and CDR2 are KGHSH and LQKENI. There are 14 residues in the CDR3. The junction had 0 bases not matched to a gene; V was cut back by 2 bases and J by 0 bases. CDR3: CASSPGTVNTEAFF. DNA of the CDR3: TGTGCCAGCTCACCAGGGACAGTGAACACTGAAGCTTTCTTT.

The rearrangement uses TRBV7-3 and TRBJ2-1, with 7 nucleotides matching TRBD2. Germline lookup yields CDR1 SGHTA and CDR2 FQGTGA. J gave up 4 bases and V 4 bases, and 1 base lay outside the gene matches. This CDR3 spans 13 amino acids. CDR3 sequence (DNA): TGTGCCAGCAGCTCGGGACTATACAATGAGCAGTTCTTC. The encoded protein is CASSSGLYNEQFF. Combining the CDR3 with reference TRBV7-3 and TRBJ2-1 gives the whole variable domain GAGVSQTPSNKVTEKGKYVELRCDPISGHTALYWYRQSLGQGPEFLIYFQGTGAADDSGLPNDRFFAVRPEGSVSTLKIQRTERGDSAVYLCASSSGLYNEQFFGPGTRLTVL.

The chain recombines TRBV10-2 with TRBJ1-1, with a tentative D call TRBD1 (5 bases). V lost 7 bases and J 3 bases, leaving 12 bases between the germline ends. The CDR3 is 13 amino acids. The germline gives CDR1 WSHSY, CDR2 SAAADI. In nucleotides, the CDR3 is TGCGCCAGCATGGGGCCGGGCTACACTGAAGCTTTCTTT. This translates into CASMGPGYTEAFF.

This chain uses TRBV5-8 with TRBJ2-7; 8 nucleotides match TRBD1. Germline V lookup: CDR1 SGHTS, CDR2 YDEGEE. After removal of 4 bases from V and 9 bases from J, the junction contained 12 bases not matched to a gene. The CDR3 loop spans 14 amino acids. The CDR3: CASSATGTGYLQYF. In nucleotides, the CDR3 is TGTGCCAGCAGCGCTACCGGGACAGGTTACCTGCAGTACTTC.

The V call is TRBV2, the J call TRBJ1-2, with D perhaps TRBD1 (5 bases). V was clipped by 6 bases and J by 4 bases, with 12 bases between them. Germline lookup yields CDR1 SNHLY and CDR2 FYNNEI. This CDR3 region has 13 residues. DNA of the CDR3: TGTGCCAGCAGGGAACAGGCCTCCTATGGCTACACCTTC. It codes for CASREQASYGYTF.

The rearrangement uses TRBV7-9 and TRBJ2-7, with D uncertain. The CDR3 has 14 residues. V was pared by 3 bases and J by 5 bases, with 14 bases between. Germline lookup yields CDR1 SEHNR and CDR2 FQNEAQ (reference sequence). CDR3 DNA sequence: TGTGCCAGCAGCTTCTCAGGTTCTTGGGACGAGCAGTACTTC. As protein: CASSFSGSWDEQYF.

This clone was observed once. The V gene is TRBV4-2, the J gene TRBJ2-7; TRBD2 matches 11 bases. This CDR3 contains 14 residues. After removal of 2 bases from V and 7 bases from J, the junction contained 4 bases not matched to a gene. Germline V gene data show CDR1 as LGHNA and CDR2 as YNFKEQ. CDR3 loop: CASSQPIAGGEQYF. For the CDR3, the DNA is TGTGCCAGCAGCCAACCTATAGCGGGAGGGGAGCAGTACTTC.

The J gene is TRBJ2-1, the V gene TRBV13; 7 nucleotides line up with TRBD1. The CDR3 is 15 residues long. Germline lookup yields CDR1 PRHDT and CDR2 FYEKMQ (reference sequence). After removal of 3 bases from V and 2 bases from J, the junction contained 4 bases not matched to a gene. The CDR3 is CASSFGTDPYNEQFF. The CDR3, as DNA: TGTGCCAGCAGCTTCGGGACAGATCCCTACAATGAGCAGTTCTTC.

The chain is built from TRBV28 and TRBJ1-2, with D hard to call. The length of the CDR3 is 16 residues. V shed 4 bases and J shed 9 bases, with 24 bases lying between them. Germline CDR1 MDHEN, CDR2 SYDVKM. The CDR3 DNA reads as TGTGCCAGCAGTTCAAATTCCCAGGTTAGAAAAATGAGCTACACCTTC. Protein sequence: CASSSNSQVRKMSYTF.

The chain has TRBV6-5 and TRBJ2-1, with 8 nucleotides matching TRBD2. V lost 8 bases and J lost 5; bases outside the gene matches: 11. Germline V gives CDR1 MNHEY, CDR2 SVGAGI. This CDR3 spans 15 amino acids. CDR3 DNA sequence: TGTGCCAGCGGGCCCCTAGCGGGTTTAGACAATGAGCAGTTCTTC. This sequence encodes CASGPLAGLDNEQFF.

The V and J genes are TRBV5-1 and TRBJ2-7; D may match TRBD1 or TRBD2 (5 bases each). Germline V gene sequence: CDR1 SGHRS, CDR2 YFSETQ. The CDR3 is made up of 15 amino acids. Trimming left V 0 bases short and J 3 bases short, with 13 bases between. CDR3 sequence: CASSLDPGTLYEQYF. The CDR3 nucleotides are TGCGCCAGCAGCTTGGATCCGGGGACCCTCTACGAGCAGTACTTC.

Only one count was recorded for this clone. The chain employs TRBV2 and TRBJ2-7; 8 nucleotides agree with TRBD1. The J segment lost 4 bases and the V segment lost 4 bases, leaving 0 bases of the junction unmatched. Looked up from germline, CDR1 is SNHLY and CDR2 is FYNNEI. CDR3 length: 12 residues. CDR3 amino acids: CASSGDRYEQYF. The CDR3 DNA follows: TGTGCCAGCAGTGGGGACAGGTACGAGCAGTACTTC.

This clone was found once. The CDR3: CASSLGRTNEKLFF. As DNA, the CDR3 is TGTGCCAGCAGCTTGGGCAGGACTAATGAAAAACTGTTTTTT. The rearrangement links TRBV5-6 to TRBJ1-4; D gene uncertain. This CDR3 is 14 amino acids long. Trimming pared 0 bases from V and 2 bases from J, leaving 5 bases between. CDR1 is SGHDT, CDR2 YYEEEE, per germline.

This clone has a single count. V gene TRBV7-2 combines with J gene TRBJ2-3, with D perhaps being TRBD1 or TRBD2 (5 bases each). Germline V gene sequence: CDR1 SGHTA, CDR2 FQGNSA. The CDR3 is 14 amino acids. The V end lost 5 bases, the J end lost 3 bases, and 12 bases lay between the germline ends. CDR3 in amino acids: CASSPVRGTDTQYF. In DNA, the CDR3 is TGTGCCAGCAGCCCCGTGAGGGGAACAGATACGCAGTATTTT. Full variable domain (outside the CDR3, taken from reference TRBV7-2 and TRBJ2-3): GAGVSQSPSNKVTEKGKDVELRCDPISGHTALYWYRQSLGQGLEFLIYFQGNSAPDKSGLPSDRFSAERTGGSVSTLTIQRTQQEDSAVYLCASSPVRGTDTQYFGPGTRLTVL.

V and J are TRBV30 and TRBJ2-3; tentative D call: TRBD2 (5 bases). Trimming shortened V by 1 base and J by 8 bases, and 19 bases separated the two germline ends. Germline CDR1 GTSNPN, CDR2 SVGIG (reference sequence). The CDR3 extends over 15 amino acids. CDR3 bases: TGTGCCTGGAGTGGAACGGAACGGGATTCGGCTACGCAGTATTTT. Encoded protein: CAWSGTERDSATQYF.

The rearrangement joins TRBV5-4 to TRBJ2-7; the D is unclear. V was trimmed by 5 bases and J by 3 bases, leaving 12 bases between them. The germline V gene encodes CDR1 SGHNT and CDR2 YYREEE (reference sequence). This CDR3 region has 13 residues. The CDR3 protein is CASSSSGLYEQYF. The CDR3 DNA reads as TGTGCCAGCAGTAGCTCCGGGCTCTACGAGCAGTACTTC.

This clone was detected only once. The rearrangement links TRBV6-5 to TRBJ2-7; weak D call: TRBD2 (6 bases). V lost 3 bases and J lost 3, with 9 bases in between. The CDR3 has 13 residues. Germline-derived CDR1 and CDR2 are MNHEY and SVGAGI. This CDR3 reads CASSYRELYEQYF. The CDR3 DNA sequence: TGTGCCAGCAGTTATCGGGAGCTCTACGAGCAGTACTTC.

There are a few counts of this clone. The rearrangement joins TRBV10-1 to TRBJ2-5; D gene ambiguous. The CDR3 spans 14 residues. Germline CDR1 reads WNHNN; CDR2 reads SYGVQD (reference sequence). V was cut by 8 bases and J by 0 bases, with 13 bases left in between. CDR3 amino acids: CASRLWTDQETQYF. The CDR3 bases are TGCGCCAGCCGGTTATGGACGGACCAAGAGACCCAGTACTTC.

The chain couples TRBV29-1 to TRBJ2-7; no clear D gene. CDR1 and CDR2 (germline): SQVTM, ANQGSEA. Trimming left V 2 bases short and J 3 bases short, with 5 bases between. There are 11 residues in the CDR3. The CDR3 coding sequence is TGCAGCGTTGAAAGCAGCTACGAGCAGTACTTC. Translation gives CSVESSYEQYF.

The chain joins TRBV7-9 to TRBJ1-1; 7 positions match TRBD1. With 5 bases clipped from V and 8 bases from J, the junction kept 5 bases outside the gene matches. This CDR3 region has 12 residues. Germline V gene data show CDR1 as SEHNR and CDR2 as FQNEAQ (reference sequence). The CDR3: CASSLTTGEAFF. In DNA form, the CDR3 reads TGTGCCAGCAGCCTTACGACAGGGGAAGCTTTCTTT.

In this sample, this clone turned up a few times. The chain recombines TRBV19 with TRBJ1-2; no firm D call. The germline gives CDR1 LNHDA, CDR2 SQIVND (reference sequence). The CDR3 runs to 13 residues. The germline V and J ends were trimmed by 7 bases and 6 bases, with 15 bases remaining between them. Here the CDR3 reads CASTPSRSNGYTF. CDR3 nucleotides: TGTGCCAGTACCCCTAGCCGTTCTAATGGCTACACCTTC.

J is TRBJ2-7 and V is TRBV7-9, with D possibly matching TRBD1 (6 bases). Trimming cost V 5 bases and J 0 bases, with 17 bases left between them. Germline CDR1 and CDR2: SEHNR and FQNEAQ (reference sequence). The length of the CDR3 is 16 residues. CDR3 DNA: TGTGCCAGCAGCCCCAGGGGCAGGGAGAGCTCCTACGAGCAGTACTTC. This encodes CASSPRGRESSYEQYF.

The rearrangement joins TRBV5-4 to TRBJ2-2, with D unclear. The CDR3 runs 14 residues. Germline CDR1 and CDR2: SGHNT and YYREEE (reference sequence). The V end was cut by 1 base, the J end by 5 bases, with 9 bases between. The CDR3 coding sequence is TGTGCCAGCAGCTTGTATCAAGGGACCGGGGAGCTGTTTTTT. This codes for CASSLYQGTGELFF.

Turning to this clone: The identical CDR3 is also encoded by other nucleotide sequences in the sample. V gene TRBV6-6 combines with J gene TRBJ2-1, with D tentatively TRBD1 (5 bases). CDR3 length: 13 residues. CDR1 MNHNY and CDR2 SVGAGI come from the germline V gene (reference sequence). Trimming stripped 5 bases from V and 4 bases from J, with 9 bases between. The CDR3 DNA follows: TGTGCCAGCAGTATCGACAGTTACAATGAGCAGTTCTTC. Translating it yields CASSIDSYNEQFF.

In regard to this clone: The sample holds other DNA sequences that translate to the same CDR3. This chain joins TRBV7-2 and TRBJ2-2; D remains unclear. CDR1 and CDR2 (germline): SGHTA, FQGNSA. CDR3 length: 13 amino acids. V lost 4 bases to trimming and J lost 2 bases, with 5 bases between them. CDR3 loop: CASSSPNTGELFF. CDR3 sequence (DNA): TGTGCCAGCAGCTCTCCCAACACCGGGGAGCTGTTTTTT.

The chain recombines TRBV28 with TRBJ1-2, with D uncertain. Per germline, CDR1 MDHEN and CDR2 SYDVKM. V was clipped by 2 bases and J by 4 bases, with 17 bases between them. The CDR3 length is 16 residues. CDR3 in amino acids: CASSLRQYSYFYGYTF. Here the CDR3 DNA reads TGTGCCAGCAGTTTACGGCAGTATTCGTACTTCTATGGCTACACCTTC.